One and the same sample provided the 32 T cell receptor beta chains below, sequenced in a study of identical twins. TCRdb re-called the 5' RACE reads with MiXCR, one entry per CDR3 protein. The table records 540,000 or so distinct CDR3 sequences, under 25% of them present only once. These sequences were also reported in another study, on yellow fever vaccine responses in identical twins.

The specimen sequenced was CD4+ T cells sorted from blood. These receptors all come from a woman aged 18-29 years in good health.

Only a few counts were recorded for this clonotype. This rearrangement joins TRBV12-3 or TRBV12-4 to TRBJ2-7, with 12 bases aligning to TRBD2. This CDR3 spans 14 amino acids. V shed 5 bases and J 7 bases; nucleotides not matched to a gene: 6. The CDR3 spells CASSPGTSGWEQYF. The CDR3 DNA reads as TGTGCCAGCAGTCCCGGGACTAGCGGGTGGGAGCAGTACTTC.

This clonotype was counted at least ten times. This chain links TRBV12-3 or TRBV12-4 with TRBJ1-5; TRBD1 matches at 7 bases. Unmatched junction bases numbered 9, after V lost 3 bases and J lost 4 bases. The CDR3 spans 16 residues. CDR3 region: CASSFSGTAHNQPQHF. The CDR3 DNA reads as TGTGCCAGCAGTTTCTCCGGGACAGCCCATAATCAGCCCCAGCATTTT.

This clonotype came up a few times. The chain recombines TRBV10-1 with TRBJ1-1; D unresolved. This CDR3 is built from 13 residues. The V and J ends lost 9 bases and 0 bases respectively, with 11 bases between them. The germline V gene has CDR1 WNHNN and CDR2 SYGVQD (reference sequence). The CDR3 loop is CASVGRMNTEAFF. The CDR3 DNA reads TGCGCCAGTGTCGGGAGGATGAACACTGAAGCTTTCTTT.

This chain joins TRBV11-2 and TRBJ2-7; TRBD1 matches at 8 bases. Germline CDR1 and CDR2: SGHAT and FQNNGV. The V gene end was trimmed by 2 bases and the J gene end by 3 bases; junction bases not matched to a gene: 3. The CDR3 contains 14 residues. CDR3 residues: CASSLTGQGYEQYF. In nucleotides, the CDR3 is TGTGCCAGCAGCTTAACCGGACAGGGCTACGAGCAGTACTTC.

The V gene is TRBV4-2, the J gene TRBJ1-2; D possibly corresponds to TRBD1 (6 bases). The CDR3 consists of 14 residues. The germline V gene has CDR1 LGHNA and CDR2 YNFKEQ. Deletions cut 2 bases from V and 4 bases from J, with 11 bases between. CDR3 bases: TGTGCCAGCAGCCAAAAAGACAGGAGCTATGGCTACACCTTC. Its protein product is CASSQKDRSYGYTF.

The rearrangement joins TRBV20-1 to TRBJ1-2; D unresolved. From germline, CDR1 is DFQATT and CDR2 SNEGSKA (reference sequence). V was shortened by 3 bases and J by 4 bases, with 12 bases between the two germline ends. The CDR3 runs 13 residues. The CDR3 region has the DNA TGCAGTGCTAGTGTAGAGGTAGCCTATGGCTACACCTTC. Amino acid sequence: CSASVEVAYGYTF.

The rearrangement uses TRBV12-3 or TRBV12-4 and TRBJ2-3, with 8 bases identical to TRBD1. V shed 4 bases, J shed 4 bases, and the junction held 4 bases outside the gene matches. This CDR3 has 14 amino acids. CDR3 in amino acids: CASSSRGQADTQYF. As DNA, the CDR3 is TGTGCCAGCAGTTCCAGGGGGCAGGCAGATACGCAGTATTTT.

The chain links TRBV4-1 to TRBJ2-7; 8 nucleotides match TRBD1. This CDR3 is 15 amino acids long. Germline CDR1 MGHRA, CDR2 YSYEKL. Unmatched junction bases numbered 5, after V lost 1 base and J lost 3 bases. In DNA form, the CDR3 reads TGCGCCAGCAGCCAAGCCGGGACAGGAGTCTACGAGCAGTACTTC. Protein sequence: CASSQAGTGVYEQYF.

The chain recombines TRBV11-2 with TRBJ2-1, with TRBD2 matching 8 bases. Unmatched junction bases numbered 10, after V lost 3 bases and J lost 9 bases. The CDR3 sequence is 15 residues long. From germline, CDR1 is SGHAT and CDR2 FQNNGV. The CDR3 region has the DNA TGTGCCAGCAGCTTGGCGGGGGGAATTGGGGGTGAGCAGTTCTTC. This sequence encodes CASSLAGGIGGEQFF.

CDR3 nucleotide sequence: TGTGCCACCCTGACAGGGCATTCAGGTCAGCCCCAGCATTTT. This translates into CATLTGHSGQPQHF. This chain joins TRBV6-2 or TRBV6-3 and TRBJ1-5, with 7 bases fitting TRBD1. J lost 6 bases, V lost 10 bases, and 12 bases had no gene match. Germline lookup yields CDR1 MNHEY and CDR2 SVGEGT. The CDR3 has 14 residues.

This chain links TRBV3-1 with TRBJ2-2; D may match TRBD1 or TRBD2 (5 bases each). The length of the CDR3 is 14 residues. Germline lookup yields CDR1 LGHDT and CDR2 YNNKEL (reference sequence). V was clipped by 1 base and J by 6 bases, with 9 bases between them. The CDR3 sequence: CASSQVSGPGELFF. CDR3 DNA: TGTGCCAGCAGCCAAGTATCGGGGCCCGGGGAGCTGTTTTTT.

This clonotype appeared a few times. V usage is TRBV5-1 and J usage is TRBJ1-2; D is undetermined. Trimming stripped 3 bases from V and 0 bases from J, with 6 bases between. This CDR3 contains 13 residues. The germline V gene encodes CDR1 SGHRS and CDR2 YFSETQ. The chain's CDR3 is CASSSAPNYGYTF. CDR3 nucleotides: TGCGCCAGCAGCTCTGCCCCTAACTATGGCTACACCTTC.

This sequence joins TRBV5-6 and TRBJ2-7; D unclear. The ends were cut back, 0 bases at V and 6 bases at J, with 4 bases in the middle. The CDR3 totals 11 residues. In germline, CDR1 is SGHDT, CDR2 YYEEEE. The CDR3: CASSLEGEQYV. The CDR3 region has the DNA TGTGCCAGCAGCTTGGAAGGCGAGCAGTACGTC.

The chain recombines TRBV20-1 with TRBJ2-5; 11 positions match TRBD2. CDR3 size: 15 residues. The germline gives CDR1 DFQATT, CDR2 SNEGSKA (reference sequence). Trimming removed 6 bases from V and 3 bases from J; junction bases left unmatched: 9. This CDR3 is CSAYAGTSGEETQYF. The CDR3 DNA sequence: TGCAGTGCGTACGCCGGGACTAGCGGAGAAGAGACCCAGTACTTC.

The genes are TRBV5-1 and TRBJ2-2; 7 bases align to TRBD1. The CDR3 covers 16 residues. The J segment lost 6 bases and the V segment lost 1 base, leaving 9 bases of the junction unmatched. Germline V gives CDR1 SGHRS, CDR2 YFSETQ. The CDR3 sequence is CASSLTGEFRAGELFF. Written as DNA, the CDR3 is TGCGCCAGCAGCTTGACAGGGGAGTTCAGGGCCGGGGAGCTGTTTTTT.

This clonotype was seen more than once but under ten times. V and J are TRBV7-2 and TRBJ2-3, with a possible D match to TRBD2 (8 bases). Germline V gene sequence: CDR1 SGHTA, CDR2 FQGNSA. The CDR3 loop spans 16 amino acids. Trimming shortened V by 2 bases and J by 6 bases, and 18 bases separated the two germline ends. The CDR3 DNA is TGTGCCAGCAGCTTATTTAGCGGGACCAGGGGGGATACGCAGTATTTT. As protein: CASSLFSGTRGDTQYF.

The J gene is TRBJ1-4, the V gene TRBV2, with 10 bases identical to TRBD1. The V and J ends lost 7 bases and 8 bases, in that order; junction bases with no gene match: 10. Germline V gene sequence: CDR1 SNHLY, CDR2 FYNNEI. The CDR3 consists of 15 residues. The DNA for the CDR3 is TGTGCCAGCACGACCCCCGGGACAGGGGAAGAAAAACTGTTTTTT. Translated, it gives CASTTPGTGEEKLFF.

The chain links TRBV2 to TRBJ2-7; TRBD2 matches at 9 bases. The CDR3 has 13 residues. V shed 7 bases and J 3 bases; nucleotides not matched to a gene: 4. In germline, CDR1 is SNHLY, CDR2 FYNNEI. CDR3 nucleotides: TGTGCCAGCATTCGGCGGGGGGGCTACGAGCAGTACGTC. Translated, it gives CASIRRGGYEQYV.

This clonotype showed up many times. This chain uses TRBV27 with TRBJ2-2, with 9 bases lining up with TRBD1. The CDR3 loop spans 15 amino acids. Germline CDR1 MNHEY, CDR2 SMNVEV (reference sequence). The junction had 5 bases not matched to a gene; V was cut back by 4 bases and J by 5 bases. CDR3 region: CASSSGQGKTGELFF. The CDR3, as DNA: TGTGCCAGCAGTTCGGGACAGGGAAAGACCGGGGAGCTGTTTTTT.

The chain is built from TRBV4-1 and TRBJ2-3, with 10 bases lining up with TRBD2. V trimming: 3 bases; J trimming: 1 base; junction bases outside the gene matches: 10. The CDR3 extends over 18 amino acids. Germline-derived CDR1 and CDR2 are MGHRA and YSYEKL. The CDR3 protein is CASSQELAGSRGTDTQYF. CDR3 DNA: TGCGCCAGCAGCCAGGAACTAGCGGGGAGCCGCGGCACAGATACGCAGTATTTT.

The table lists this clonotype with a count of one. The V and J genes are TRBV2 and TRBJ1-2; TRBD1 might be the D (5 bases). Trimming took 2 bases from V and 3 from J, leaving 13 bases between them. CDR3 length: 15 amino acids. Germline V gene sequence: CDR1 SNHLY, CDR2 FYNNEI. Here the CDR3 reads CASSEKGPNYYGYTF. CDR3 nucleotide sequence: TGTGCCAGCAGTGAAAAGGGGCCGAACTACTATGGCTACACCTTC.

The CDR3 DNA reads as TGCAGCGTTGCTAGCGGCGGGGACACCGGGGAGCTGTTTTTT. This encodes CSVASGGDTGELFF. The chain links TRBV29-1 to TRBJ2-2, with 7 bases matching TRBD2. Losses at the gene ends were 4 bases for V and 3 bases for J; bases not matched to a gene: 5. This CDR3 region has 14 residues. Germline values: CDR1 SQVTM, CDR2 ANQGSEA.

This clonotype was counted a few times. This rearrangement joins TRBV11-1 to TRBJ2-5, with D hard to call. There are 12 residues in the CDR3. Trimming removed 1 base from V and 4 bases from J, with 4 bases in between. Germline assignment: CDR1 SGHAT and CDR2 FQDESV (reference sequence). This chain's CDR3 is CASSLGPETQYF. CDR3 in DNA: TGTGCCAGCAGCTTAGGACCAGAGACCCAGTACTTC. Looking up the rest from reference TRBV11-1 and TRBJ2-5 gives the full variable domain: EAEVAQSPRYKITEKSQAVAFWCDPISGHATLYWYRQILGQGPELLVQFQDESVVDDSQLPKDRFSAERLKGVDSTLKIQPAELGDSAMYLCASSLGPETQYFGPGTRLLVL.

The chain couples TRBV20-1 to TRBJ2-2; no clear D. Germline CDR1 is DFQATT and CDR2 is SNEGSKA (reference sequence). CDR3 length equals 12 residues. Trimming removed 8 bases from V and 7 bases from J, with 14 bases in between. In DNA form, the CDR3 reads TGCAGTCCTTTCCGGGCGATCGGGGAGCTGTTTTTT. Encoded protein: CSPFRAIGELFF.

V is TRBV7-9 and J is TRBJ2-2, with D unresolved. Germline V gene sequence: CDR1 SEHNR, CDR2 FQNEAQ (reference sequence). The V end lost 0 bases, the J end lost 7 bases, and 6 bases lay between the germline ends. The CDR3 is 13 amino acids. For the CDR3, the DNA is TGTGCCAGCAGCTTAGCGGGTTACGGGGAGCTGTTTTTT. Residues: CASSLAGYGELFF.

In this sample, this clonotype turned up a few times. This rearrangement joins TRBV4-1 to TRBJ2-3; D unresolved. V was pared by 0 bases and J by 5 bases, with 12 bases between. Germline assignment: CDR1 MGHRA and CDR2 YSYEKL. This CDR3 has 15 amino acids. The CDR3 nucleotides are TGCGCCAGCAGCCAAGATGGCCCGCCCCAAGATACGCAGTATTTT. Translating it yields CASSQDGPPQDTQYF.

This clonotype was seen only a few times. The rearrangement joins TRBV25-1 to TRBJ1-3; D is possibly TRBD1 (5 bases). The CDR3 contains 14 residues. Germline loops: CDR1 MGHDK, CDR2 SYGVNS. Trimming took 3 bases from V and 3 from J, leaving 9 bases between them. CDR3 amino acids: CASSEAGFGNTIYF. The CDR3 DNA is TGTGCCAGCAGTGAGGCAGGGTTTGGAAACACCATATATTTT.

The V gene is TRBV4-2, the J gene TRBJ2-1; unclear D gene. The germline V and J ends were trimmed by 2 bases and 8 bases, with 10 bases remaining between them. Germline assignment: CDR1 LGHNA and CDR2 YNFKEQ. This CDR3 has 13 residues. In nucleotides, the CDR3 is TGTGCCAGCAGCCAAACAGAGGTTTATGAGCAGTTCTTC. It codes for CASSQTEVYEQFF.

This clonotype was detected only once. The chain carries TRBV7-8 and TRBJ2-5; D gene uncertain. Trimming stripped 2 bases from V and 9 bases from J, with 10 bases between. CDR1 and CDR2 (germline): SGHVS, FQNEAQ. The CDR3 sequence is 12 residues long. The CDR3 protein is CASSLSSSAQYF. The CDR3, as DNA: TGTGCCAGCAGCTTAAGCTCGTCGGCCCAGTACTTC.

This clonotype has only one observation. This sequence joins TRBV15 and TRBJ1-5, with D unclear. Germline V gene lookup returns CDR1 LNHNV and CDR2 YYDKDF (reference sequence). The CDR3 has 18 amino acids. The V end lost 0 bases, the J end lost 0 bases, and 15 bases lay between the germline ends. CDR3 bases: TGTGCCACCAGCAGAGACGATGCAGTCCACGGTAGCAATCAGCCCCAGCATTTT. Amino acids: CATSRDDAVHGSNQPQHF.

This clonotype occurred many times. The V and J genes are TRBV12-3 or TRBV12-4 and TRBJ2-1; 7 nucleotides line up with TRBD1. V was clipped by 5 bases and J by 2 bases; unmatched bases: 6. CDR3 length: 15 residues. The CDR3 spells CASSPRQGPYNEQFF. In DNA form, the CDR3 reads TGTGCCAGCAGTCCCCGACAGGGTCCCTACAATGAGCAGTTCTTC.

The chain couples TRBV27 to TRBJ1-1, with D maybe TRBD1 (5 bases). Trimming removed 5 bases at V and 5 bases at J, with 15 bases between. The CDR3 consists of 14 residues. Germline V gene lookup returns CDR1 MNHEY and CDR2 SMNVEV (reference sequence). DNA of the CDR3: TGTGCCAGCAGTAGGTTTTTGGGGGAGACTGAAGCTTTCTTT. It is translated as CASSRFLGETEAFF.